The entry that follows covers one T cell receptor (beta chain) sequence. What it binds is not known. This specimen belongs to a study of T cell responses to AZD1222 COVID-19 vaccine. Study-wide points: Spike-specific TCR breadth and depth both grew after two AZD1222 doses.

Trimming pared 5 bases from V and 3 bases from J, leaving 8 bases between. Germline V gene lookup returns CDR1 MDHEN and CDR2 SYDVKM. The CDR3 spans 12 residues. Sequencing was performed with immunoSEQ multiplex PCR; in TCRdb, only in-frame clones are kept and a portion is missing. The sample lists 53,000 or so clones, around 85% occurring once. The sequence was collected from an adult in good health. This chain links TRBV28 with TRBJ2-7; D gene uncertain. The sample was peripheral blood, taken on day 0 of AZD1222 vaccination. DNA of the CDR3: TGTGCCAGCAGTCCACTGAACTACGAGCAGTACTTC. Its protein product is CASSPLNYEQYF.